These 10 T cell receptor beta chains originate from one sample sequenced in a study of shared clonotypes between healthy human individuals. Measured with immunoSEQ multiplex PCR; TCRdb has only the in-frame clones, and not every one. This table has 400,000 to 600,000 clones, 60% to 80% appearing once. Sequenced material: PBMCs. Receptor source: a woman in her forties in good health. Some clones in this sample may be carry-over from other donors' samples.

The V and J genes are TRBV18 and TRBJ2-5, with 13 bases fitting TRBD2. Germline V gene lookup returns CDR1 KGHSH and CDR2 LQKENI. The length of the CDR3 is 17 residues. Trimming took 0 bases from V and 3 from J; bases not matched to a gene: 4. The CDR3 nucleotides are TGTGCCAGCTCACCACCCCGCGGGACTAGCGGGGAAGAGACCCAGTACTTC. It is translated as CASSPPRGTSGEETQYF.

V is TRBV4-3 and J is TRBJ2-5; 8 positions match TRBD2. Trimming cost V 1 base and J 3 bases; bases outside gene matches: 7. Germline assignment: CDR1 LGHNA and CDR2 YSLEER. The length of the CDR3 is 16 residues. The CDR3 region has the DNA TGCGCCAGCAGCCAAGTGGGACTAGGGAAGAAAGAGACCCAGTACTTC. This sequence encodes CASSQVGLGKKETQYF.

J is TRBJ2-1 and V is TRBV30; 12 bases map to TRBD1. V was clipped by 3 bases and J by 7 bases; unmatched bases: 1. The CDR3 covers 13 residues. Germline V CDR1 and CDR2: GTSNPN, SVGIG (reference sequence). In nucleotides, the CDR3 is TGTGCCTGGAGGGGACAGGGGGCGAATGAGCAGTTCTTC. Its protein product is CAWRGQGANEQFF.

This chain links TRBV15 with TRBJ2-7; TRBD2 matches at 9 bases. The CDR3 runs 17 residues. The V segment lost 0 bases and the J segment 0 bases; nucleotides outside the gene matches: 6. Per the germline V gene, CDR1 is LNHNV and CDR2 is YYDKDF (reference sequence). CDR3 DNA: TGTGCCACCAGCAGAGATATGGCTAGCGGGGCCTCCTACGAGCAGTACTTC. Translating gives CATSRDMASGASYEQYF. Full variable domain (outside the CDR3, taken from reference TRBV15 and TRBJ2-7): DAMVIQNPRYQVTQFGKPVTLSCSQTLNHNVMYWYQQKSSQAPKLLFHYYDKDFNNEADTPDNFQSRRPNTSFCFLDIRSPGLGDTAMYLCATSRDMASGASYEQYFGPGTRLTVT.

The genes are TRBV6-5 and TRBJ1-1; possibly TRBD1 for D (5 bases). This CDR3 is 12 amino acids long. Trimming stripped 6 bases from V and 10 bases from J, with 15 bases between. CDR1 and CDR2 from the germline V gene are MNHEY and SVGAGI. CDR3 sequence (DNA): TGTGCCAGCAGCGCAGTGGGGGATTTAGCTTTCTTT. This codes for CASSAVGDLAFF.

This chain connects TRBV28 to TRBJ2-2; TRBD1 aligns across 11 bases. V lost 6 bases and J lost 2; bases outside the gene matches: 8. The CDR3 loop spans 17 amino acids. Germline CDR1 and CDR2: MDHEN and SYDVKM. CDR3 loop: CASSPGTGGDNTGELFF. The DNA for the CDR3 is TGTGCCAGCAGCCCTGGGACAGGGGGAGATAACACCGGGGAGCTGTTTTTT.

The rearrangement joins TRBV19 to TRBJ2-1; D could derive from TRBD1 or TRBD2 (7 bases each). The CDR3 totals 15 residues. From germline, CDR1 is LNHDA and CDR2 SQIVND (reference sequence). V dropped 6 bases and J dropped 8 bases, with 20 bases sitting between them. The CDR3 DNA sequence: TGTGCCAGTAGGACAGGGAGGGGGCACAATGATGAGCAGTTCTTC. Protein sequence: CASRTGRGHNDEQFF. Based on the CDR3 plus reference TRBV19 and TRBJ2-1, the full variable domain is DGGITQSPKYLFRKEGQNVTLSCEQNLNHDAMYWYRQDPGQGLRLIYYSQIVNDFQKGDIAEGYSVSREKKESFPLTVTSAQKNPTAFYLCASRTGRGHNDEQFFGPGTRLTVL.

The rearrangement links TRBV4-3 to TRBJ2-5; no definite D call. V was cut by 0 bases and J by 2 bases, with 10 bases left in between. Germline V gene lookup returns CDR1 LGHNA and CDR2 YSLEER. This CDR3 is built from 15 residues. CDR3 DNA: TGCGCCAGCAGCCAAGATAGGAACCGACAAGAGACCCAGTACTTC. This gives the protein CASSQDRNRQETQYF.

CDR3 in DNA: TGTGCCAGCAGCCCCCGGGCGGGAGAGGGGACCGGGGAGCTGTTTTTT. Protein product: CASSPRAGEGTGELFF. The chain couples TRBV7-9 to TRBJ2-2; 7 bases align to TRBD2. The length of the CDR3 is 16 residues. Germline CDR1 is SEHNR and CDR2 is FQNEAQ (reference sequence). After removal of 5 bases from V and 5 bases from J, the junction contained 11 bases not matched to a gene. Drawing the rest from reference TRBV7-9 and TRBJ2-2, the complete variable domain is DTGVSQNPRHKITKRGQNVTFRCDPISEHNRLYWYRQTLGQGPEFLTYFQNEAQLEKSRLLSDRFSAERPKGSFSTLEIQRTEQGDSAMYLCASSPRAGEGTGELFFGEGSRLTVL.

CDR3 nucleotide sequence: TGTGCCAGCAGTCCTGGGGGGCGGGTAACTTTTGAGCAGTTCTTC. It codes for CASSPGGRVTFEQFF. This chain connects TRBV28 to TRBJ2-1; either TRBD1 or TRBD2 may supply D (6 bases each). The CDR3 totals 15 residues. Per germline, CDR1 MDHEN and CDR2 SYDVKM. Trimming cost V 5 bases and J 9 bases, with 20 bases left between them.